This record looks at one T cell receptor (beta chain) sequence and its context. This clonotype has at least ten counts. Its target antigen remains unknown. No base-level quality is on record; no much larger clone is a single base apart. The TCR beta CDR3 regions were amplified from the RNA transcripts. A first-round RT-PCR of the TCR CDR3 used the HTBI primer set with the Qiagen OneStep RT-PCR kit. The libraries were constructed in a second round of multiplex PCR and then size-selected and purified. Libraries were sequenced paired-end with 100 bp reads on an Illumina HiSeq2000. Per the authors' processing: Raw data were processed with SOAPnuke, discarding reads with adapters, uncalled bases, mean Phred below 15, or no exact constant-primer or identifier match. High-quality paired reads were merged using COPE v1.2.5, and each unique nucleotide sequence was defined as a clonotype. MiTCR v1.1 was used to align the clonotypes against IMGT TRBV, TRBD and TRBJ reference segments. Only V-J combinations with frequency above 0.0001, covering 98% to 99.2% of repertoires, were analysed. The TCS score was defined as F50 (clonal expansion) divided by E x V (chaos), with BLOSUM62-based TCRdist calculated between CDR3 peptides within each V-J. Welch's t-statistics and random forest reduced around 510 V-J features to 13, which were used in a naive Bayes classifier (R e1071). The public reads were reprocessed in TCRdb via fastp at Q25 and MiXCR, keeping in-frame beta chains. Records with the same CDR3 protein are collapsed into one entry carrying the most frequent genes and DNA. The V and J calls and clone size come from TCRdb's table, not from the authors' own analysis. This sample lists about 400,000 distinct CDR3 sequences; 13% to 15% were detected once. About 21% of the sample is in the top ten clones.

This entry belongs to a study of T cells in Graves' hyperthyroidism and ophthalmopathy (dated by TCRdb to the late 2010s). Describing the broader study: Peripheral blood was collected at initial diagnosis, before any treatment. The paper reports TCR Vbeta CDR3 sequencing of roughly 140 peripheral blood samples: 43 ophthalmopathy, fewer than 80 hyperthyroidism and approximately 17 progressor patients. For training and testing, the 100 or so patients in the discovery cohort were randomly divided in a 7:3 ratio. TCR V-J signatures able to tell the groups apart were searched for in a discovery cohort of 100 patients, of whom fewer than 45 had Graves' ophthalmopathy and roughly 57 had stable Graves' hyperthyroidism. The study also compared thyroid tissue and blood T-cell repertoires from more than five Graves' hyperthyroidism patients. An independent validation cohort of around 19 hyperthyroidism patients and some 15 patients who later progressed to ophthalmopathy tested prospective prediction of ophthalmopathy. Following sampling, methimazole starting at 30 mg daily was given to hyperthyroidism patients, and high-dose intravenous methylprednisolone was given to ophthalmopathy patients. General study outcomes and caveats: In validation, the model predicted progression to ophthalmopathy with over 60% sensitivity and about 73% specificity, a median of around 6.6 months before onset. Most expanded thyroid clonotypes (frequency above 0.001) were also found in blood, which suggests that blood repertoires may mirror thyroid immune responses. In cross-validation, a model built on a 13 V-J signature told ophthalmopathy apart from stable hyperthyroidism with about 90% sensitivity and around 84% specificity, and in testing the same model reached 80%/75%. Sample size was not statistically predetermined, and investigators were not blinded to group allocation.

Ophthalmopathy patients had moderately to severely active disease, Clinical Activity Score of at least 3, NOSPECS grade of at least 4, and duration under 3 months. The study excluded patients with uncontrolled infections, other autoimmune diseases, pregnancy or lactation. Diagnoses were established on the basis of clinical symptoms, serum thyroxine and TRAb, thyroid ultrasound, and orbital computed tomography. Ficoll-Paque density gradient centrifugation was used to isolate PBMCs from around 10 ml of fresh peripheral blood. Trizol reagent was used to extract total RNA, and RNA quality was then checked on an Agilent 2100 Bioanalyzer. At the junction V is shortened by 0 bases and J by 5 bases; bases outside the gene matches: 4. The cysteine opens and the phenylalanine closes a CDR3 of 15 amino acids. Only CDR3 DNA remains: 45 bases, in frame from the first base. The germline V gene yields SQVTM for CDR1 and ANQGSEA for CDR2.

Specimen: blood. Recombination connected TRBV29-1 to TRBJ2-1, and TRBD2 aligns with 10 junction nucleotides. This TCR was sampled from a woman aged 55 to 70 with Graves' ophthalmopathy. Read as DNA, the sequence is TGCAGCGTTGAAGACTGGACTAGCGGTAACAATGAGCAGTTCTTC. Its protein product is CSVEDWTSGNNEQFF.